This TCR beta chain was identified during a study of multiple sclerosis patients with progressive multifocal leukoencephalopathy. Details on this clone: Its antigen is still unknown.

Documented time point: time of PML onset. All PML patients were female, and all patients had earlier interferon beta. T3 blood samples were collected at the time of PML onset. Synthetic inline TR CDR3 controls covering all V-J pairings were spiked into each PCR. Produced via immunoSEQ multiplex PCR; TCRdb's table is partial and in-frame only. The sample carries about 31,000 clones, approximately 88% recorded once. Trimming stripped 2 bases from V and 12 bases from J, with 16 bases between. The germline gives CDR1 SGHAT, CDR2 FQNNGV. The CDR3 extends over 13 amino acids. Study results and caveats: In most PML patients, TRB repertoires appeared less diverse by entropy.

Sequenced material: PBMCs, taken from a patient treated with natalizumab. The chain carries TRBV11-2 and TRBJ1-1; possible D gene TRBD1, 5 bases. The receptor comes from a middle-aged woman with progressive multifocal leukoencephalopathy. The CDR3 DNA sequence: TGTGCCAGCAGCTTAAGCAGGGCGGGCTGGACTTTCTTT. This gives the protein CASSLSRAGWTFF.